This TCR beta chain was recorded in a study of response to subunit inactivated influenza vaccine. Study results and caveats: The authors offered the suggestion that each seasonal influenza vaccination recruits few new T cells.

This clonotype occurred a few times. The antigen remains unidentified. From the RT-PCR reads, TCRdb called clonotypes with MiXCR, one entry per CDR3 protein. Here the sample spans approximately 480,000 distinct CDR3 sequences, 9.5% to 12% being singletons. The starting material was PBMCs from blood, obtained more than 35 days after vaccination. The TCR comes from a man aged 45-60 years who received an inactivated influenza vaccine.

The CDR3 here is CASREDRGGTGELFF. In DNA, the CDR3 is TGTGCCAGCAGGGAGGACAGGGGAGGCACCGGGGAGCTGTTTTTT. V and J are TRBV12-3 or TRBV12-4 and TRBJ2-2; 9 nucleotides line up with TRBD1. The length of the CDR3 is 15 residues. Trimming cost V 6 bases and J 4 bases; bases outside gene matches: 6.